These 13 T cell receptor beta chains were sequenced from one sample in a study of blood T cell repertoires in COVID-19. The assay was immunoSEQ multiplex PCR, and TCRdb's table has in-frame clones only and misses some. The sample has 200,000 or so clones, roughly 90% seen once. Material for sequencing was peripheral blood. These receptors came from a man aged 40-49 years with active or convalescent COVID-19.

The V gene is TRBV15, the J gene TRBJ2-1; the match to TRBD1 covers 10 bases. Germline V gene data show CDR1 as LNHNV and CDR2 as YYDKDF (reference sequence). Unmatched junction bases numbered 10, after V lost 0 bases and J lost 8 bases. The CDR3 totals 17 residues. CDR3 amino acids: CATSRDQGTGVGYEQFF. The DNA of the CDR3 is TGTGCCACCAGCAGAGATCAAGGGACAGGGGTTGGGTATGAGCAGTTCTTC.

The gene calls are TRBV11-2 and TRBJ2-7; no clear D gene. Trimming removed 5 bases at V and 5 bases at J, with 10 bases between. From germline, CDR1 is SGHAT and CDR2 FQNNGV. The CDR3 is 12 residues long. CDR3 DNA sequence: TGTGCCAGCAGCCCAGACCAGGACGAGCAGTACTTC. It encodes CASSPDQDEQYF. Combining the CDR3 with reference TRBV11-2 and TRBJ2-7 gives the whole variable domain EAGVAQSPRYKIIEKRQSVAFWCNPISGHATLYWYQQILGQGPKLLIQFQNNGVVDDSQLPKDRFSAERLKGVDSTLKIQPAKLEDSAVYLCASSPDQDEQYFGPGTRLTVT.

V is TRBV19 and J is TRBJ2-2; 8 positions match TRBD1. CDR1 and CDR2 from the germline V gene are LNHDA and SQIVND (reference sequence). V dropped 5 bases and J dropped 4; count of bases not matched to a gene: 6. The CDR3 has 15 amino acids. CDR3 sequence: CASSFRQGTTGELFF. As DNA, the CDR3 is TGTGCCAGTAGTTTCCGACAGGGGACCACCGGGGAGCTGTTTTTT.

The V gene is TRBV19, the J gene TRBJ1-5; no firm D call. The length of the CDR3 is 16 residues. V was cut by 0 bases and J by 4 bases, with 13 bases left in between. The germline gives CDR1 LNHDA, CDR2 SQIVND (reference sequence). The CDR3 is CASSIDGGMVNQPQHF. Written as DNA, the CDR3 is TGTGCCAGTAGTATAGATGGAGGAATGGTTAATCAGCCCCAGCATTTT.

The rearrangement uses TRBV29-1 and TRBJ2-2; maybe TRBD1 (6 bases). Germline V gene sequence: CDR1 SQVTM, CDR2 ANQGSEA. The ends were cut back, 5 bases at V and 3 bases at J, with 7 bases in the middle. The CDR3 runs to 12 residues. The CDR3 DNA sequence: TGCAGCGTTCACAGGGACACCGGGGAGCTGTTTTTT. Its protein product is CSVHRDTGELFF.

This chain's CDR3 is CATSDNRGQAYGYTF. CDR3 in DNA: TGTGCCACCAGTGACAACAGGGGGCAGGCCTATGGCTACACCTTC. The chain carries TRBV24-1 and TRBJ1-2; TRBD1 matches at 9 bases. This CDR3 has 15 amino acids. The ends lost 4 bases at V and 4 bases at J; junction bases unmatched: 6. Germline CDR1 and CDR2: KGHDR and SFDVKD.

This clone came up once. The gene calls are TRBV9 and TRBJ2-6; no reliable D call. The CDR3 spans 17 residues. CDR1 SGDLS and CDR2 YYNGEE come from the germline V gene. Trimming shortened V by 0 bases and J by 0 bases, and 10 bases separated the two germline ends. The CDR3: CASSVADIRSGANVLTF. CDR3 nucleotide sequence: TGTGCCAGCAGCGTAGCTGACATCCGCTCTGGGGCCAACGTCCTGACTTTC.

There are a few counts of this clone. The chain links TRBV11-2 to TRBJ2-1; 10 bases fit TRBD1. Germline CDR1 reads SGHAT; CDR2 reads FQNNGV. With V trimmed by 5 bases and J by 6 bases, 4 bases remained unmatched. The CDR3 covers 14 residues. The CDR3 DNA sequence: TGTGCCAGCAGCCGACAGGGGGCGAGCAATGAGCAGTTCTTC. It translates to CASSRQGASNEQFF.

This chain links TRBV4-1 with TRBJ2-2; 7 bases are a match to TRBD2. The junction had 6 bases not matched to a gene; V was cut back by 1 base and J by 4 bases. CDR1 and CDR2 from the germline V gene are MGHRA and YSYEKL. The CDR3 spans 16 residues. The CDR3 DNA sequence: TGCGCCAGCAGCCAAGGGGCCGGGAGGCTCACCGGGGAGCTGTTTTTT. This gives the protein CASSQGAGRLTGELFF.

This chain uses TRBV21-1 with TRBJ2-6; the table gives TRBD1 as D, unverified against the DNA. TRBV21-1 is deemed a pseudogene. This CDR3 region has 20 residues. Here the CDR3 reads CASSNQGQTLYYSGANVLTF. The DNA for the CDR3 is TGTGCCAGCAGCAACCAAGGACAGACTCTTTACTACTCTGGGGCCAACGTCCTGACTTTC.

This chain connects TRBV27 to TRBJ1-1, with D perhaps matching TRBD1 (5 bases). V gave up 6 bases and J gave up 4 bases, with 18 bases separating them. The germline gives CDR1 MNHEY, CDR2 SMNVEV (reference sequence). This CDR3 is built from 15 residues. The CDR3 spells CASRYQSGFSTEAFF. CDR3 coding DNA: TGTGCCAGCAGATATCAATCAGGGTTTTCCACTGAAGCTTTCTTT.

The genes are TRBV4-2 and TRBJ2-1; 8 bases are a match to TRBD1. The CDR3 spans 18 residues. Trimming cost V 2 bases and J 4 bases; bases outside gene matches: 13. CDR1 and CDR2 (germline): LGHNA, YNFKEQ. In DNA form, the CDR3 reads TGTGCCAGCAGCCAACTAACCAAAGGGCAGGGGGCATACAATGAGCAGTTCTTC. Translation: CASSQLTKGQGAYNEQFF.

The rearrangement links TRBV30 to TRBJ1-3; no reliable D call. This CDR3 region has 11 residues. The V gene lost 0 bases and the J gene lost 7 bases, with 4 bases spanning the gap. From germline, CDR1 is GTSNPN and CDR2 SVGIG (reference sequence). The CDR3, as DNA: TGTGCCTGGAGTGTACAGAACACCATATATTTT. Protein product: CAWSVQNTIYF.